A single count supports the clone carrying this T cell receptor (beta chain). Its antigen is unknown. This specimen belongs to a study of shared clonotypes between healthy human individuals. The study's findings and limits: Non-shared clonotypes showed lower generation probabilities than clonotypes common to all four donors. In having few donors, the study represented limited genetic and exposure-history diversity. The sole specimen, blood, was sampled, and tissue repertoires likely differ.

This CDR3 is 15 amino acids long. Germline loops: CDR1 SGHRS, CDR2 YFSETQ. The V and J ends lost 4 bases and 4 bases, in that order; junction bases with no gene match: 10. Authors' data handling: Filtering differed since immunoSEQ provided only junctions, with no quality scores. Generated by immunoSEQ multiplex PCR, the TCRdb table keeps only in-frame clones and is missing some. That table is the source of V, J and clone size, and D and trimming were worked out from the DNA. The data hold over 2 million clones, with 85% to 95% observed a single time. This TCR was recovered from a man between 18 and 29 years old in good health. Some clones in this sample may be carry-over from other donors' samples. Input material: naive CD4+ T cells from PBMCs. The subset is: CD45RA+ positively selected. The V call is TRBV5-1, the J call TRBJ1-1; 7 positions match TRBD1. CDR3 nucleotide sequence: TGCGCCAGCAGCATCTCGACCGGGACAGCCACTGAAGCTTTCTTT. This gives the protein CASSISTGTATEAFF. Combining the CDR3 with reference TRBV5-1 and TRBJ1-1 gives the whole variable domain KAGVTQTPRYLIKTRGQQVTLSCSPISGHRSVSWYQQTPGQGLQFLFEYFSETQRNKGNFPGRFSGRQFSNSRSEMNVSTLELGDSALYLCASSISTGTATEAFFGQGTRLTVV.